This T cell receptor beta chain was captured in a study of beta chain features in type 1 diabetes (dated by TCRdb to 2017 to 2018). Looking at the study overall: Mean age, gender distribution, total cell number and subset yield were not different between patients and healthy donors. The study compared the TCRB repertoires of sorted circulating CD4+ T cell subsets in recently diagnosed type 1 diabetes patients with those in matched healthy donors. Regulatory and stem cell-like memory subsets were isolated from only 8 patients and about eight healthy donors, whereas naive and central memory subsets came from all 30 or so donors. Across all samples, around 100 million sorted cells were examined, and cell number per subset correlated strongly with RNA yield. On the study overall, not on this receptor specifically: Type 1 diabetes patients showed a moderate but significant shortening of TCRB CDR3 length in all four CD4+ subsets. At VDJ recombination sites, patients with type 1 diabetes made fewer insertions and deleted more nucleotides, a pattern implying thymic rearrangement abnormalities. PCR may preferentially amplify shorter templates, but because patient and control samples were amplified and corrected together, any resulting skew would affect both groups equally. Because cDNA was sequenced instead of genomic DNA, activated cells with high expression could be over-represented, although the groups did not differ in activation or CD3 levels. Naive, central memory and regulatory TCRB repertoires appeared to be more alike among patients than among healthy donors. HLA sub-analyses involved small numbers of individuals, so any influence of HLA type on TCRB rearrangement remained unresolved.

From each donor, a single peripheral blood sample of approximately 0.11 L on average was drawn into heparinised tubes. Using a panel that included CD45RO, CCR7, CD25, CD127, CD95 and CD27, naive, central memory, regulatory and stem cell-like memory CD4+ T cells were sorted on a BD FACSAria II. A purity above 95% was achieved for all sorted populations. PBMCs were isolated right away by Lymphoprep density gradient centrifugation and were stained directly, without culture. To minimize batch effects, samples were stained and sorted in pairs, one healthy donor with one patient per experiment. Its CDR3 holds 11 amino acids, cysteine through phenylalanine. Of the read, only the CDR3 DNA is kept; its 33 bases are in frame from base 1. From a lookup of the germline V gene (reference sequence), CDR1 and CDR2 are MNHNY and SVGAGI. Trimming costs V 6 bases and J 4 bases, and their ends lie 7 bases apart. Note on this clone: Its recognized antigen is unknown. No base qualities exist here, and no much larger clone lies one base off it.

The entire amount of isolated RNA was reverse transcribed using the High Capacity cDNA Reverse Transcription Kit, so the sequenced TCRB transcripts were expressed ones. For stem cell-like memory T cell samples, survey-depth immunoSEQ sequencing was used, averaging about 1 million total reads per sample. Sorted cells were lysed in RLT buffer, and RNA was extracted using DNase-treated RNeasy Micro or Mini kits according to cell number. Each cell subset was processed separately to prevent cross-contamination, with patient and healthy donor samples processed together. The immunoSEQ multiplex PCR was used to amplify TCRB sequences from cDNA, generating 87-bp fragments that spanned the CDR3 region. The amplicons were sequenced using the Illumina HiSeq platform. In the authors' own workflow: PCR bias was computationally corrected using synthetic template baselines, reads within Hamming distance 2 were collapsed, and singletons that could not be merged were discarded. Reads were aligned to IMGT to assign V, D and J genes, CDR3 length, and insertions or deletions at six rearrangement sites. Within each subset, clonotype counts were normalized to sorted cell number, and only after that were true diversity and Gini coefficients computed with the tcR R package. The overlap coefficient, calculated on TCRB nucleotide sequences, was used to measure repertoire sharing. Not all clones reach the TCRdb copy of this immuneACCESS table, which keeps in-frame sequences only. Checked studies attribute under half of the gap to unresolved V genes and leave the rest unexplained. V, J and clone size were drawn from that table, and D and trimming were deduced from the DNA. This sample holds about 47,000 clones; around 40% were observed only once. The ten largest make up over 0.1% of the sample.

Recombination joined TRBV6-6 with TRBJ2-7, with an unclear D gene assignment. The sequence was obtained from a man aged 25-45 years with type 1 diabetes. Source material: stem cell memory CD4+ T cells from blood. The cell subset or site label for this specimen denotes: stem cell-like memory CD4+ T cells. The CDR3 protein sequence reads: CASSPQYEQYF. The DNA reads TGTGCCAGCAGCCCACAGTACGAGCAGTACTTC.